The 3 T cell receptor beta chains below come from one sample, sequenced in a study of regulatory T cells in long-lasting Graves disease. HTBI primers from iRepertoire and Arm-PCR of CDR3 regions yielded the TCR beta libraries. TCRdb used MiXCR to reprocess the multiplex PCR reads, holding one entry per CDR3 protein. This table has around 460,000 distinct CDR3 sequences, roughly 21% appearing once. Stated time point: persistent/refractory GD, antithyroid drugs over 5 years with positive TRAb. PBMC-extracted RNA yielded the TCR library. Material: peripheral blood mononuclear cells (PBMCs), obtained when the disease was refractory, from a patient treated with antithyroid drugs. The receptors come from a female donor with Graves disease.

The gene calls are TRBV6-1 and TRBJ2-5; 15 bases match TRBD2. Germline lookup yields CDR1 MNHNS and CDR2 SASEGT. This CDR3 has 16 amino acids. With V trimmed by 4 bases and J by 4 bases, 4 bases remained unmatched. The CDR3, as DNA: TGTGCCAGCAGTGCAACGGGACTAGCGGGAGGAGAGACCCAGTACTTC. It translates to CASSATGLAGGETQYF.

CDR3 protein: CSARARGGYTF. DNA for the CDR3: TGCAGTGCACGGGCTCGGGGAGGCTACACCTTC. The genes are TRBV20-1 and TRBJ1-2, with D unresolved. Germline CDR1 DFQATT, CDR2 SNEGSKA (reference sequence). The CDR3 covers 11 residues. The germline V and J ends were trimmed by 6 bases and 8 bases, with 13 bases remaining between them.

Remarks on this clonotype: A read error may produce the germline difference seen at one junction end. The chain couples TRBV11-2 to TRBJ2-4; possibly TRBD2 for D (6 bases). The germline CDR1 and CDR2 sequences are SGHAT and FQNNGV. This CDR3 contains 14 residues. The CDR3 sequence: CASSRGTGGDIRYF. In nucleotides, the CDR3 is TGTGCCAGCAGTCGGGGGACGGGCGGAGACATTCGGTACTTC.